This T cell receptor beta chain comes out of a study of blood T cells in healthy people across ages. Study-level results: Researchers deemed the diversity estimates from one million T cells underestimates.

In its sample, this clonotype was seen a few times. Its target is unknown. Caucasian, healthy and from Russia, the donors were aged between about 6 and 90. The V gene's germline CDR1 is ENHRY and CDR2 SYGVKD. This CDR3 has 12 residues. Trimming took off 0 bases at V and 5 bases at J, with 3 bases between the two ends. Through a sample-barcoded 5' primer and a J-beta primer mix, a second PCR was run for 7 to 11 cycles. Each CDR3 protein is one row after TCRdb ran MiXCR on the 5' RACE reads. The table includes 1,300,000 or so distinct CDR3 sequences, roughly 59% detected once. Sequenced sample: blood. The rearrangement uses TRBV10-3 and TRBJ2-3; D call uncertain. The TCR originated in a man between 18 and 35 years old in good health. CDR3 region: CAISESVDTQYF. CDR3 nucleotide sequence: TGTGCCATCAGTGAGTCTGTAGATACGCAGTATTTT.